The T cell receptor (beta chain) under discussion was sequenced for a study of blood T cell repertoires in COVID-19. The repertoire was sequenced with immunoSEQ multiplex PCR; TCRdb's copy has only in-frame clones and lacks some. The data contain about 210,000 clones, about 90% of them singletons. The CDR3 runs 14 residues. V dropped 4 bases and J dropped 5 bases, with 14 bases sitting between them. CDR1 is SGHRS and CDR2 is YFSETQ in the germline V gene. The rearrangement links TRBV5-1 to TRBJ2-3; a possible D gene is TRBD2 (6 bases). This TCR was recovered from a young man with acute or convalescent COVID-19. The specimen sequenced was peripheral blood. CDR3 region: CASSRGTVEDTQYF. For the CDR3, the DNA is TGCGCCAGCAGCCGCGGGACCGTGGAAGATACGCAGTATTTT.